The sequence of this TCR beta chain was determined in a study of OX40 agonist ivuxolimab in advanced cancers. In the study overall: Three patients responded partially, comprising one with hepatocellular carcinoma and two with cutaneous melanoma.

Notes on this clone: Its antigen is undetermined.

The trim removed 0 bases at V and 10 bases at J, leaving 5 bases unmatched. The CDR3 covers 13 residues. The germline V gene encodes CDR1 SGHRS and CDR2 YFSETQ. Produced via immunoSEQ multiplex PCR; TCRdb's table is partial and in-frame only. This table has roughly 100,000 clones, 70% to 90% appearing once. Study observations and caveats: CD4+ and CD8+ T cells in blood underwent clonal expansion by week 6 at 0.1 to 3.0 mg/kg. Among expanded peripheral T cells, antigen specificity went undetermined. Expanded clones were, on average, more numerous among CD8+ T cells than CD4+.

This sequence originates from an adult with an advanced solid tumor such as melanoma, head and neck, liver or kidney cancer. This specimen was CD4+ or CD8+ T cells sorted from blood, taken in a trial of the OX40 agonist ivuxolimab. This rearrangement joins TRBV5-1 to TRBJ2-5; 8 positions match TRBD1. The CDR3 DNA sequence: TGCGCCAGCAGCTTGGAGGCCACAGGGGGCCAGTACTTC. It translates to CASSLEATGGQYF.